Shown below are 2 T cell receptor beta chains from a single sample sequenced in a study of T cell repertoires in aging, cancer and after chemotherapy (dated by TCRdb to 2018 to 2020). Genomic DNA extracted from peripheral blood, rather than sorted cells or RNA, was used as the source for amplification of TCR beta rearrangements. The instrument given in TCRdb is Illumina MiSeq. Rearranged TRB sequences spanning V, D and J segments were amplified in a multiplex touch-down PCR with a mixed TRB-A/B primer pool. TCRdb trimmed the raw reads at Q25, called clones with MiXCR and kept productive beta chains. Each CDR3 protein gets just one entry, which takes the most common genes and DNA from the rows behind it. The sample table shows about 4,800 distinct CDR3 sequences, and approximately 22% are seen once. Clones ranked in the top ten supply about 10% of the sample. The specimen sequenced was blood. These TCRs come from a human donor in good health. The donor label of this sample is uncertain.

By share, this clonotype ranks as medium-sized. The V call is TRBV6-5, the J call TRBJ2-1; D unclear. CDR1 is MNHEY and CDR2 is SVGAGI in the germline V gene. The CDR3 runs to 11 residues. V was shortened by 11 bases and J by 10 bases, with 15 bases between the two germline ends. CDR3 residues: CAAKRRLEQFF. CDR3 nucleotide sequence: TGTGCCGCCAAAAGGCGACTGGAGCAGTTCTTC.

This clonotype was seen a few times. This CDR3 is CASSLRLTGVYGYTF. For the CDR3, the DNA is TGTGCCAGCAGCTTACGCCTGACAGGGGTTTATGGCTACACCTTC. The chain combines TRBV28 with TRBJ1-2; 8 nucleotides match TRBD1. From germline, CDR1 is MDHEN and CDR2 SYDVKM. Trimming removed 6 bases from V and 5 bases from J; junction bases left unmatched: 11. CDR3 length: 15 residues.